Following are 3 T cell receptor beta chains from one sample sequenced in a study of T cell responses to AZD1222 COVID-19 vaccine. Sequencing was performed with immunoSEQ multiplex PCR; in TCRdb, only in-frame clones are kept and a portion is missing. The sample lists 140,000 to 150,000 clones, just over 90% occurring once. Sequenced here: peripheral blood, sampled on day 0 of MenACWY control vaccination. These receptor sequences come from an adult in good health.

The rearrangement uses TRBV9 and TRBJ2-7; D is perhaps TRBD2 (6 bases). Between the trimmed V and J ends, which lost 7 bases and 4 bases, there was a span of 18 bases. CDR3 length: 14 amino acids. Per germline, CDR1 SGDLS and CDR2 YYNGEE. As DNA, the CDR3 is TGTGCCAGCTACGAGGAGGGCACGCGATACGAGCAGTACTTC. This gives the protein CASYEEGTRYEQYF.

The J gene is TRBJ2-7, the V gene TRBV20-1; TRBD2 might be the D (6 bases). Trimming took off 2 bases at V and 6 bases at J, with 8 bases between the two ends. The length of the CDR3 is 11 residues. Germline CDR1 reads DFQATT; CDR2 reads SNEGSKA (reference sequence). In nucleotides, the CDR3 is TGCAGTGCTAGAACGGGGGTCGAGCAGTACTTC. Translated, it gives CSARTGVEQYF.

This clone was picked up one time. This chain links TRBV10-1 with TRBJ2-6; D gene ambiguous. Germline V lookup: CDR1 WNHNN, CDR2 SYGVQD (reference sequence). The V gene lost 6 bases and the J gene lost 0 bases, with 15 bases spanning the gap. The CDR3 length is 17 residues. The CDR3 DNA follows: TGCGCCAGCAGCCCCAGGAACGGATACTCTGGGGCCAACGTCCTGACTTTC. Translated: CASSPRNGYSGANVLTF.